The 9 T cell receptor beta chains presented below share a single source sample, sequenced in a study of high-grade serous ovarian cancer treatment subgroups. Sequenced by immunoSEQ multiplex PCR; TCRdb stores in-frame clones only, minus some. The data contain approximately 5,900 clones, about 81% of them singletons. Tumor tissue was taken before any definitive surgery or chemotherapy was given. The sequenced sample consisted of tumor tissue. The receptors originated from a human donor with high-grade serous ovarian cancer.

The CDR3 coding sequence is TGTGCCAGTAGTATTGGTGGGGACACTGGAAACACCATATATTTT. Translated: CASSIGGDTGNTIYF. The rearrangement links TRBV19 to TRBJ1-3; D is possibly TRBD1 (6 bases). Trimming left V 3 bases short and J 2 bases short, with 11 bases between. The CDR3 totals 15 residues. The V gene's germline CDR1 is LNHDA and CDR2 SQIVND (reference sequence). Full variable domain (missing parts from reference TRBV19 and TRBJ1-3): DGGITQSPKYLFRKEGQNVTLSCEQNLNHDAMYWYRQDPGQGLRLIYYSQIVNDFQKGDIAEGYSVSREKKESFPLTVTSAQKNPTAFYLCASSIGGDTGNTIYFGEGSWLTVV.

J is TRBJ1-3 and V is TRBV29-1; D is ambiguous. Germline values: CDR1 SQVTM, CDR2 ANQGSEA. This CDR3 is 15 amino acids long. The V gene lost 3 bases and the J gene lost 4 bases, with 16 bases spanning the gap. The CDR3 sequence: CSVDSSGKAGNTIYF. Here the CDR3 DNA reads TGCAGCGTTGACTCGTCCGGAAAGGCCGGAAACACCATATATTTT.

This clone was detected only a few times. In DNA form, the CDR3 reads TGTGCCAGTAGTGCGATAGCGGGACACAATGAGCAGTTCTTC. Translated, it gives CASSAIAGHNEQFF. The V and J genes are TRBV19 and TRBJ2-1; 8 bases fit TRBD2. After removal of 5 bases from V and 5 bases from J, the junction contained 5 bases not matched to a gene. Germline V gene sequence: CDR1 LNHDA, CDR2 SQIVND (reference sequence). The length of the CDR3 is 14 residues.

This rearrangement joins TRBV4-2 to TRBJ2-6; 8 bases align to TRBD2. The CDR3 runs 19 residues. V lost 4 bases and J lost 1; bases outside the gene matches: 12. Germline loops: CDR1 LGHNA, CDR2 YNFKEQ. The CDR3 region is CASSPVVSGTTSGANVLTF. The CDR3 region has the DNA TGTGCCAGCAGCCCGGTAGTTAGCGGGACCACTTCTGGGGCCAACGTCCTGACTTTC.

This clone was detected only once. J is TRBJ1-2 and V is TRBV28, with 10 bases fitting TRBD1. Germline trimming cut 4 bases from V and 7 bases from J; bases unmatched to any gene: 9. The CDR3 loop spans 15 amino acids. Germline V gene data show CDR1 as MDHEN and CDR2 as SYDVKM. CDR3 DNA sequence: TGTGCCAGCAGTTCACCGGGACAGGGGTCGGGTGGCTACACCTTC. Its translation: CASSSPGQGSGGYTF.

J is TRBJ1-1 and V is TRBV28, with D tentatively TRBD1 (6 bases). This CDR3 region has 17 residues. CDR1 is MDHEN and CDR2 is SYDVKM in the germline V gene. V gave up 3 bases and J gave up 1 base, with 18 bases separating them. Here the CDR3 reads CASSFPRGRRGNTEAFF. The CDR3 nucleotides read TGTGCCAGCAGTTTCCCCAGGGGCAGAAGAGGGAACACTGAAGCTTTCTTT.

The chain uses TRBV29-1 and TRBJ1-1, with D possibly TRBD1 on 5 matching bases. Per the germline V gene, CDR1 is SQVTM and CDR2 is ANQGSEA. Trimming removed 7 bases at V and 4 bases at J, with 7 bases between. This CDR3 region has 10 residues. The chain's CDR3 is CSGGSTEAFF. In DNA, the CDR3 is TGCAGCGGGGGGTCCACTGAAGCTTTCTTT.

The CDR3 DNA is TGTGCCAGCAGCCCGGAGGGGTTCGCCGGGGAGCTGTTTTTT. As protein: CASSPEGFAGELFF. The chain combines TRBV5-4 with TRBJ2-2; weak D call: TRBD2 (6 bases). Looked up from germline, CDR1 is SGHNT and CDR2 is YYREEE (reference sequence). V lost 4 bases and J 6 bases, leaving 13 bases between the germline ends. The length of the CDR3 is 14 residues.

This chain connects TRBV2 to TRBJ2-7; D may be TRBD2 (6 bases). The V end was cut by 5 bases, the J end by 2 bases, with 19 bases between. Germline CDR1 reads SNHLY; CDR2 reads FYNNEI. The CDR3 contains 16 residues. The CDR3 region is CASSKPPSDKPYEQYF. The DNA for the CDR3 is TGTGCCAGCAGTAAACCTCCTAGCGATAAGCCCTACGAGCAGTACTTC.